This T cell receptor (beta chain) appears in the sequencing data of a study of blood T cell repertoires in COVID-19. Study-level background: There were acute and convalescent COVID-19 samples, and they came from the United States, Italy and Spain. Sources were T cells, B-cell-depleted T cells, or PBMCs; the material itself was cDNA or gDNA.

Clones were sequenced by immunoSEQ multiplex PCR, and TCRdb holds only the in-frame ones, with some missing. The data show approximately 320,000 clones, around nine tenths seen once. The V segment lost 0 bases and the J segment 4 bases; nucleotides outside the gene matches: 4. The germline V gene has CDR1 SGHTS and CDR2 YDEGEE. The CDR3 has 15 amino acids. The genes are TRBV5-8 and TRBJ2-1; 7 positions agree with TRBD1. Sequencing was done on a sample of peripheral blood. This receptor was taken from a woman younger than 45 with COVID-19, enrolled during active disease. The CDR3 DNA reads as TGTGCCAGCAGCTTGGGACGGGACAGTTACAATGAGCAGTTCTTC. Its translation is CASSLGRDSYNEQFF.